The 20 T cell receptor beta chains below were found in one sample sequenced in a study of shared clonotypes between healthy human individuals. Method: immunoSEQ multiplex PCR; TCRdb's copy keeps in-frame clones and lacks some. In the table there are about 750,000 clones, more than 85% of which are singletons. The naive CD8 fraction comprised CD45RO-negative cells positively selected for CCR7 and excluded terminally differentiated effector memory CD45RA+ cells. The sequencing sample was made of naive CD8+ T cells sorted from blood. Receptor source: a man aged 25 to 45 in good health.

This chain connects TRBV19 to TRBJ2-5; 7 bases align to TRBD2. Per the germline V gene, CDR1 is LNHDA and CDR2 is SQIVND (reference sequence). V shed 7 bases and J 2 bases; nucleotides not matched to a gene: 13. The CDR3 loop spans 16 amino acids. This chain's CDR3 is CASKGLAGADQETQYF. In DNA, the CDR3 is TGTGCCAGTAAAGGTCTTGCGGGAGCGGATCAAGAGACCCAGTACTTC.

This chain uses TRBV9 with TRBJ2-6; D ambiguous. The CDR3 is 14 residues long. The V gene lost 4 bases and the J gene lost 4 bases, with 9 bases spanning the gap. Germline values: CDR1 SGDLS, CDR2 YYNGEE. The CDR3 nucleotides read TGTGCCAGCAGCCCCGCAAGCGGGGCCAACGTCCTGACTTTC. Translating gives CASSPASGANVLTF.

The chain has TRBV11-2 and TRBJ2-1; the D gene is possibly TRBD2 (7 bases). Germline CDR1 SGHAT, CDR2 FQNNGV. The CDR3 is made up of 15 amino acids. Deletions cut 6 bases from V and 0 bases from J, with 12 bases between. CDR3 residues: CASRGEGDSYNEQFF. The CDR3 region has the DNA TGTGCCAGCAGGGGGGAGGGGGACTCCTACAATGAGCAGTTCTTC.

The chain's CDR3 is CASSLRRPDRGNEKLFF. The CDR3 DNA follows: TGTGCCAGCAGCTTACGTCGTCCGGACAGGGGCAATGAAAAACTGTTTTTT. The chain combines TRBV7-8 with TRBJ1-4, with 9 bases lining up with TRBD1. The trim removed 2 bases at V and 5 bases at J, leaving 9 bases unmatched. This CDR3 comprises 17 residues. CDR1 and CDR2 from the germline V gene are SGHVS and FQNEAQ.

This chain uses TRBV11-2 with TRBJ2-7; 9 bases fit TRBD1. The CDR3 loop spans 14 amino acids. The germline CDR1 and CDR2 sequences are SGHAT and FQNNGV. V dropped 7 bases and J dropped 7; count of bases not matched to a gene: 11. CDR3 loop: CASTVRTGVREQYF. In nucleotides, the CDR3 is TGTGCCAGCACCGTCAGGACAGGGGTAAGGGAGCAGTACTTC.

This chain uses TRBV19 with TRBJ2-7; D gene unclear. Germline values: CDR1 LNHDA, CDR2 SQIVND (reference sequence). This CDR3 region has 16 residues. V lost 0 bases, J lost 1 base, and 13 bases lay in between. CDR3 in DNA: TGTGCCAGTAGTATAGATCACCGGGCGACGTCCTACGAGCAGTACTTC. Translation: CASSIDHRATSYEQYF.

The chain employs TRBV4-3 and TRBJ2-3; D perhaps matches TRBD1 (5 bases). CDR3 length: 16 residues. Germline CDR1 and CDR2: LGHNA and YSLEER. Trimming cost V 0 bases and J 1 base, with 11 bases left between them. CDR3 loop: CASSQDRQGGTDTQYF. Here the CDR3 DNA reads TGCGCCAGCAGCCAAGATCGCCAGGGCGGCACAGATACGCAGTATTTT.

This chain uses TRBV29-1 with TRBJ2-1, with TRBD2 matching over 9 bases. The germline gives CDR1 SQVTM, CDR2 ANQGSEA. The CDR3 contains 18 residues. J was trimmed by 2 bases and V by 3 bases; bases with no gene match: 14. The CDR3 DNA follows: TGCAGCGTTGAGGCGAGGCGGCGGGAGGGATCCCCCTACAATGAGCAGTTCTTC. As protein: CSVEARRREGSPYNEQFF.

The CDR3 sequence is CASSYAGVGNIQYF. The DNA of the CDR3 is TGTGCCAGCAGTTACGCGGGAGTGGGAAACATTCAGTACTTC. V is TRBV6-5 and J is TRBJ2-4; TRBD2 aligns across 7 bases. Germline V CDR1 and CDR2: MNHEY, SVGAGI. V gave up 2 bases and J gave up 6 bases; unmatched junction bases: 4. The length of the CDR3 is 14 residues.

This chain connects TRBV18 to TRBJ2-7; D is possibly TRBD2 (6 bases). This CDR3 has 13 residues. V was trimmed by 5 bases and J by 2 bases, leaving 10 bases between them. Germline CDR1 is KGHSH and CDR2 is LQKENI. The CDR3 bases are TGTGCCAGCTCATCCGGGACTGCCTACGAGCAGTACTTC. It codes for CASSSGTAYEQYF.

J is TRBJ1-1 and V is TRBV2; 11 bases map to TRBD1. The length of the CDR3 is 16 residues. The germline V gene has CDR1 SNHLY and CDR2 FYNNEI. V shed 3 bases, J shed 6 bases, and the junction held 9 bases outside the gene matches. The CDR3 DNA follows: TGTGCCAGCAGTGATATCGGGGGACAGGGGGAACCTGAAGCTTTCTTT. Protein sequence: CASSDIGGQGEPEAFF.

This chain joins TRBV27 and TRBJ1-4; possibly TRBD1 for D (6 bases). There are 14 residues in the CDR3. Trimming took off 4 bases at V and 8 bases at J, with 14 bases between the two ends. The V gene's germline CDR1 is MNHEY and CDR2 SMNVEV (reference sequence). CDR3 in DNA: TGTGCCAGCAGTTCCAACAGGGCATGGGAAAAACTGTTTTTT. This gives the protein CASSSNRAWEKLFF.

V usage is TRBV27 and J usage is TRBJ2-1, with TRBD1 as a possible D gene (6 bases). Germline lookup yields CDR1 MNHEY and CDR2 SMNVEV (reference sequence). The V and J ends lost 6 bases and 6 bases respectively, with 18 bases between them. The CDR3 covers 15 residues. The CDR3 DNA reads TGTGCCAGCAGCCCCAGGGCAGGGGTGGGCAATGAGCAGTTCTTC. It is translated as CASSPRAGVGNEQFF.

The rearrangement joins TRBV6-1 to TRBJ2-1, with 7 bases lining up with TRBD2. V lost 6 bases, J lost 7 bases, and 3 bases stayed unmatched. There are 12 residues in the CDR3. Germline V gives CDR1 MNHNS, CDR2 SASEGT. This CDR3 reads CASRRESNEQFF. CDR3 in DNA: TGTGCCAGCAGGCGGGAGAGTAATGAGCAGTTCTTC.

The chain joins TRBV28 to TRBJ2-5, with unresolved D. Germline V CDR1 and CDR2: MDHEN, SYDVKM. The V and J ends lost 2 bases and 1 base respectively, with 8 bases between them. This CDR3 comprises 14 residues. CDR3 bases: TGTGCCAGCAGTTTACAGGCCGGCCAAGAGACCCAGTACTTC. This translates into CASSLQAGQETQYF.

The chain employs TRBV6-5 and TRBJ1-1, with no clear D. CDR3 size: 15 residues. Germline V CDR1 and CDR2: MNHEY, SVGAGI. The germline V and J ends were trimmed by 2 bases and 0 bases, with 10 bases remaining between them. CDR3 DNA: TGTGCCAGCAGTTACAGGGCCTTCCTGAACACTGAAGCTTTCTTT. Its protein product is CASSYRAFLNTEAFF.

The V and J genes are TRBV5-8 and TRBJ2-5; possibly TRBD2 for D (5 bases). V dropped 4 bases and J dropped 5 bases, with 12 bases sitting between them. The germline CDR1 and CDR2 sequences are SGHTS and YDEGEE. This CDR3 has 13 residues. CDR3 loop: CASSGTRWETQYF. In DNA form, the CDR3 reads TGTGCCAGCAGCGGTACTAGGTGGGAGACCCAGTACTTC. The whole variable domain, filled in from reference TRBV5-8 and TRBJ2-5, reads EAGVTQSPTHLIKTRGQQATLRCSPISGHTSVYWYQQALGLGLQFLLWYDEGEERNRGNFPPRFSGRQFPNYSSELNVNALELEDSALYLCASSGTRWETQYFGPGTRLLVL.

This chain uses TRBV7-9 with TRBJ2-4; 7 bases match TRBD1. CDR3 length: 14 amino acids. J lost 4 bases, V lost 5 bases, and 5 bases had no gene match. Per germline, CDR1 SEHNR and CDR2 FQNEAQ (reference sequence). DNA for the CDR3: TGTGCCAGCAGCGGGGACAGCCCAAAAAACATTCAGTACTTC. Amino acid sequence: CASSGDSPKNIQYF.

V and J are TRBV5-1 and TRBJ2-7; D unresolved. Trimming pared 7 bases from V and 2 bases from J, leaving 13 bases between. Germline V gene sequence: CDR1 SGHRS, CDR2 YFSETQ. The CDR3 runs 13 residues. Here the CDR3 reads CASSPDNPYEQYF. DNA for the CDR3: TGCGCCAGCTCTCCAGATAACCCCTACGAGCAGTACTTC.

This rearrangement joins TRBV27 to TRBJ1-1; 7 nucleotides agree with TRBD1. Germline-derived CDR1 and CDR2 are MNHEY and SMNVEV (reference sequence). The CDR3 is made up of 20 amino acids. V was clipped by 1 base and J by 0 bases; unmatched bases: 17. Written as DNA, the CDR3 is TGTGCCAGCAGTTTATTACAGGGGTCGGGGGGCTTCCTTTTGAACACTGAAGCTTTCTTT. Its translation is CASSLLQGSGGFLLNTEAFF.